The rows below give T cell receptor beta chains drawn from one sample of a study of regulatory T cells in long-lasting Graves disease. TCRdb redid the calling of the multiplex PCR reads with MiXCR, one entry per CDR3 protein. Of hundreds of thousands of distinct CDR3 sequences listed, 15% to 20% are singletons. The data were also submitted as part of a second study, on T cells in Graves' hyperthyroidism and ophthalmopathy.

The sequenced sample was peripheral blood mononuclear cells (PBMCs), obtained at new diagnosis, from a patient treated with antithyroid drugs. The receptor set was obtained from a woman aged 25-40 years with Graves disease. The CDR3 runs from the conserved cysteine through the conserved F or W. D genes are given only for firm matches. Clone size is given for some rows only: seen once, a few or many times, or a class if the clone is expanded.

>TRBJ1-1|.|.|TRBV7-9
TGTGCCAGCAGGAAGACAAGGAACACTGAAGCTTTCTTT
CASRKTRNTEAFF
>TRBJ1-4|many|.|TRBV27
TGTGCCAGCGGAGATACAGGGTTCGGTGAAAAACTGTTTTTT
CASGDTGFGEKLFF
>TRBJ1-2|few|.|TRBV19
TGTGCCAGTAGTTCCGCGGCCGTAGGGTCTTATGGCTACACCTTC
CASSSAAVGSYGYTF
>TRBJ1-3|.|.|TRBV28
TGTGCCAGTTGGGCGGGGGGAAACACCATATATTTT
CASWAGGNTIYF
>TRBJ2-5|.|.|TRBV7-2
TGTGCCAGCACCCCCCGTGGGGGCGCAGAGACCCAGTACTTC
CASTPRGGAETQYF
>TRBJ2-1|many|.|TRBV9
TGTGCCAGCAGCGTAGGTAGGGGGGATTACAATGAGCAGTTCTTC
CASSVGRGDYNEQFF
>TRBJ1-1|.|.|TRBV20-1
TGCAGTGCTAGGGGCCCCCTAAACACTGAAGCTTTCTTT
CSARGPLNTEAFF
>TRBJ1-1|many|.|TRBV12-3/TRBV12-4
TGTGCCAGCACCCCGGTGGGGGAGGGGGAAGCTTTCTTT
CASTPVGEGEAFF
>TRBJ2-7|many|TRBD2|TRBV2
TGTGCCAGCAACGGACTAGCGGGAGGTTATGAGCAGTACTTC
CASNGLAGGYEQYF
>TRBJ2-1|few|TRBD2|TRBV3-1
TGTGCCAGCAGCCAAGCGCCTGGCGATAGCGGGAGTGGGGAGCAGTTCTTC
CASSQAPGDSGSGEQFF
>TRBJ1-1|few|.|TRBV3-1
TGTGCCAGCAGCCAAGACACTAAGAGAGCTTTCTTT
CASSQDTKRAFF
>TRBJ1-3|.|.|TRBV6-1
TGTGCCAGCAGTGAAGAACCTAGCTCTGGAAACACCATATATTTT
CASSEEPSSGNTIYF
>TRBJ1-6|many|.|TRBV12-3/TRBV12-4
TGTGCCAGCAGCGTGTCGGGGCGCTATAATTCACCCCTCCACTTT
CASSVSGRYNSPLHF
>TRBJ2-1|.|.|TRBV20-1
TGCAGTGCTAGAGGAGAGTTCTTC
CSARGEFF
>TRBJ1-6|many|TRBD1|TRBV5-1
TGCGCCAGCAGCCAAGGACAGGGGGGTTCACCCCTCCACTTT
CASSQGQGGSPLHF
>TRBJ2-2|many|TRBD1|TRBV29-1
TGCAGCGTTGCGAGGGGGCCGGACACCGGGGAGCTGTTTTTT
CSVARGPDTGELFF
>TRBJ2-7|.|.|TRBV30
TGTGCCTGGAGCTTTGCGGCCTACGAGCAGTACTTC
CAWSFAAYEQYF
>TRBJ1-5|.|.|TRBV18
TGTGCCAGCTCACCGGACGATCAGCCCCAGCATTTT
CASSPDDQPQHF